These T cell receptor beta chains were read from a single sample in a study of blood T cell repertoires in COVID-19. The data were produced by immunoSEQ multiplex PCR, yet TCRdb's version contains in-frame clones alone and is incomplete. The sample yields approximately 470,000 clones, 87% seen once. The sequenced sample was PBMCs or T cells enriched from blood (not recorded which). The receptors come from a woman under 30 who had recovered from COVID-19. CDR3s include the opening cysteine and the closing phenylalanine or tryptophan. The order of the fields is clone size, V gene, J gene, D gene, CDR3 protein, CDR3 DNA. A D gene is named only where the DNA matches it firmly. Not every row has a clone size; where given, it reads once, few, many or a size class.

.	TRBV3-1/TRBV3-2	TRBJ2-3	TRBD2	CASSPRLAGGRLRVTDTQYF	TGTGCCAGCAGCCCTCGACTAGCGGGGGGCCGGCTTAGAGTCACAGATACGCAGTATTTT
.	TRBV27	TRBJ1-6	.	CASSLKYPGSPLHF	TGTGCCAGCAGTTTAAAGTACCCGGGGTCACCCCTCCACTTT
.	TRBV24-1	TRBJ2-3	.	CATSEAGTGRESTDTQYF	TGTGCCACCAGTGAGGCCGGGACCGGACGGGAGAGCACAGATACGCAGTATTTT
.	TRBV11-2	TRBJ1-2	.	CASSFGQRFTNYGYTF	TGTGCCAGCAGCTTCGGACAGCGCTTTACTAACTATGGCTACACCTTC
.	TRBV5-1	TRBJ1-4	.	CASSLTSYPNEKLFF	TGCGCCAGCAGCCTCACAAGTTACCCAAATGAAAAACTGTTTTTT
.	TRBV28	TRBJ1-5	.	CASSDNPRRYNQPQHF	TGTGCCAGCAGTGACAATCCCCGACGGTACAATCAGCCCCAGCATTTT
.	TRBV5-4	TRBJ2-7	TRBD2	CASSLIGGREQYF	TGTGCCAGCAGCTTAATCGGGGGGAGAGAGCAGTACTTC
.	TRBV30	TRBJ1-4	TRBD1	CAWGTGATNEKLFF	TGTGCCTGGGGGACAGGGGCGACTAATGAAAAACTGTTTTTT
.	TRBV29-1	TRBJ1-1	.	CSSLGARDAEAFF	TGCAGCAGCTTAGGGGCGCGGGACGCTGAAGCTTTCTTT
.	TRBV5-4	TRBJ2-7	.	CASSLDSTYEQYF	TGTGCCAGCAGCTTGGACTCTACCTACGAGCAGTACTTC
.	TRBV12-3/TRBV12-4	TRBJ1-2	TRBD1	CASQGGSNYGYTF	TGTGCCAGCCAGGGGGGTTCTAACTATGGCTACACCTTC
.	TRBV19	TRBJ2-6	.	CASSLQTDSGANVLTF	TGTGCCAGTAGTCTGCAGACAGACTCTGGGGCCAACGTCCTGACTTTC
.	TRBV5-4	TRBJ2-1	.	CASSSRKTGDSYNEQFF	TGTGCCAGCTCTTCCCGTAAAACCGGGGACTCCTACAATGAGCAGTTCTTC
.	TRBV3-1/TRBV3-2	TRBJ2-1	TRBD1	CASSQGATGGSYNEQFF	TGTGCCAGCAGCCAAGGGGCAACAGGGGGCTCCTACAATGAGCAGTTCTTC
.	TRBV19	TRBJ2-1	TRBD2	CASSTTGGAGGNEQFF	TGTGCCAGTAGTACCACCGGGGGGGCGGGAGGCAATGAGCAGTTCTTC
few	TRBV1	TRBJ2-1	.	CTRISSGYNEQFF	TGCACCAGGATATCTAGCGGTTACAATGAGCAGTTCTTC
.	TRBV10-1	TRBJ2-1	TRBD2	CASSVASGAYNEQFF	TGCGCCAGCAGTGTTGCTAGCGGGGCCTACAATGAGCAGTTCTTC
.	TRBV15	TRBJ1-5	.	CATSRELGGRGNQPQHF	TGTGCCACCAGCAGAGAGCTAGGGGGAAGGGGCAATCAGCCCCAGCATTTT
.	TRBV5-1	TRBJ2-7	.	CASSSTGSYEQYF	TGCGCCAGCAGCTCGACAGGTTCCTACGAGCAGTACTTC
once	TRBV7-8	TRBJ2-3	TRBD2	CASSPSGGAGTDTQYF	TGTGCCAGCAGCCCTAGCGGGGGGGCGGGGACAGATACGCAGTATTTT
.	TRBV18	TRBJ2-7	TRBD1	CASSPGQGAEQYF	TGTGCCAGCTCACCCGGACAGGGGGCCGAGCAGTACTTC
.	TRBV27	TRBJ1-5	.	CASSFGGDSQPQHF	TGTGCCAGCAGTTTTGGAGGGGATAGTCAGCCCCAGCATTTT
.	TRBV5-5	TRBJ2-7	.	CASSPSPDYEQYF	TGTGCCAGCAGTCCCTCCCCAGACTACGAGCAGTACTTC
.	TRBV5-1	TRBJ2-5	.	CASSYWGTGSQETQYF	TGCGCCAGCAGCTATTGGGGGACTGGATCCCAAGAGACCCAGTACTTC
once	TRBV18	TRBJ2-2	TRBD2	CASSPGTSGYNTGELFF	TGTGCCAGCTCACCCGGGACTAGCGGTTATAACACCGGGGAGCTGTTTTTT
.	TRBV30	TRBJ1-2	.	CAWSAKQGYGYTF	TGTGCCTGGAGTGCCAAACAGGGATATGGCTACACCTTC
.	TRBV25-1	TRBJ2-2	TRBD2	CASTPPGLAGGPTGELFF	TGTGCCAGCACTCCCCCGGGACTAGCGGGGGGGCCCACCGGGGAGCTGTTTTTT
.	TRBV11-2	TRBJ1-2	TRBD1	CASSLDQTTGGRYGYTF	TGTGCCAGCAGCTTAGATCAAACGACAGGGGGCAGGTATGGCTACACCTTC
.	TRBV2	TRBJ2-5	.	CASRTGSGETQYF	TGTGCCAGCAGAACAGGGTCAGGGGAGACCCAGTACTTC
.	TRBV7-9	TRBJ2-1	TRBD2	CASSSLAGGSYNEQFF	TGTGCCAGCAGCTCCCTAGCGGGAGGATCATACAATGAGCAGTTCTTC
.	TRBV27	TRBJ1-2	.	CASSLYTGDGYTF	TGTGCCAGCAGTTTATATACGGGTGATGGCTACACCTTC
.	TRBV11-2	TRBJ2-7	TRBD2	CASSLDPGRVGEQYF	TGTGCCAGCAGCTTAGATCCAGGGAGGGTAGGCGAGCAGTACTTC
.	TRBV3-1/TRBV3-2	TRBJ2-7	.	CASSATNTPGKVGEQYF	TGTGCCAGCAGCGCGACCAACACGCCGGGGAAGGTGGGGGAGCAGTACTTC
.	TRBV29-1	TRBJ1-5	TRBD1	CSVGNRGNQPQHF	TGCAGCGTGGGTAACAGGGGAAATCAGCCCCAGCATTTT
.	TRBV30	TRBJ1-2	.	CAWTRANYGYTF	TGTGCCTGGACCCGGGCTAACTATGGCTACACCTTC
.	TRBV19	TRBJ1-5	.	CASSIGGGSPQPQHF	TGTGCCAGTAGTATTGGGGGGGGTTCTCCTCAGCCCCAGCATTTT
.	TRBV30	TRBJ2-5	TRBD1	CAWSAPAGGGQETQYF	TGTGCCTGGAGTGCCCCGGCAGGGGGCGGACAAGAGACCCAGTACTTC
.	TRBV12-5	TRBJ1-1	.	CASGWGETFF	TGTGCTAGTGGATGGGGGGAGACTTTCTTT
.	TRBV19	TRBJ1-1	.	CASSINEMAEAFF	TGTGCCAGTAGTATTAACGAGATGGCTGAAGCTTTCTTT
.	TRBV3-1/TRBV3-2	TRBJ2-3	.	CASSQDRRTIDTQYF	TGTGCCAGCAGCCAAGACCGCAGAACGATCGATACGCAGTATTTT
.	TRBV7-9	TRBJ1-4	.	CASSSYRQIATNEKLFF	TGTGCCAGCAGCTCCTATAGACAGATAGCAACTAATGAAAAACTGTTTTTT
once	TRBV7-2	TRBJ1-2	.	CASSLGRAYGYTF	TGTGCCAGCAGCTTAGGCAGGGCTTACGGCTACACCTTC
.	TRBV5-4	TRBJ1-1	.	CASSYRQTMNLRAEAFF	TGTGCCAGCAGCTATCGACAGACCATGAATCTTCGGGCTGAAGCTTTCTTT
many	TRBV6-5	TRBJ2-5	.	CASSYSPGGEETQYF	TGTGCCAGCAGTTACTCACCCGGGGGTGAAGAGACCCAGTACTTC
.	TRBV5-1	TRBJ2-7	.	CASSLWRGAIYEQYF	TGCGCCAGCAGCTTGTGGAGGGGCGCAATCTACGAGCAGTACTTC
.	TRBV7-2	TRBJ2-1	TRBD2	CASSPTSGAYNEQFF	TGTGCCAGCAGCCCGACTAGCGGGGCTTACAATGAGCAGTTCTTC
.	TRBV5-6	TRBJ1-1	.	CASSKRAGLTEAFF	TGTGCCAGCAGTAAACGTGCAGGGCTCACTGAAGCTTTCTTT
.	TRBV28	TRBJ2-7	.	CASSYPRGAREQYF	TGTGCCAGCAGCTATCCCAGGGGTGCGAGGGAGCAGTACTTC
.	TRBV6-4	TRBJ1-1	.	CASSDQRGGKSEAFF	TGTGCCAGCAGTGACCAGAGGGGGGGGAAATCTGAAGCTTTCTTT
.	TRBV29-1	TRBJ1-1	TRBD1	CSVSPGGTEAFF	TGCAGCGTTTCCCCAGGGGGGACTGAAGCTTTCTTT
.	TRBV5-1	TRBJ2-5	TRBD1	CASSLDRGETQYF	TGCGCCAGCAGCTTGGACAGGGGGGAGACCCAGTACTTC
.	TRBV5-4	TRBJ1-1	.	CASSRGSGEPEAFF	TGTGCCAGCAGCCGGGGATCCGGGGAACCTGAAGCTTTCTTT
.	TRBV30	TRBJ1-1	TRBD1	CAWSVNRGAPEAFF	TGTGCCTGGAGTGTCAACAGGGGTGCCCCTGAAGCTTTCTTT